The 2 T cell receptor beta chains below all came from one sample that was sequenced in a study of shared clonotypes between healthy human individuals. The method was immunoSEQ multiplex PCR; TCRdb's version includes in-frame clones alone and lacks a portion of them. The sample includes 2 million to 3 million clones, 93% of them seen just once. The sequencing input was naive CD4+ T cells from PBMCs. Documented subset: CD45RA+ positively selected. The receptor source for this set is a man aged 18 to 35 in good health. Some clones in this sample may be carry-over from other donors' samples.

The CDR3 nucleotides are TGCGCCAGCAGTTTAAACCCCGGGACAGGGGGTAGTTATGCCGAGCAGTACTTC. Its translation is CASSLNPGTGGSYAEQYF. The chain carries TRBV5-1 and TRBJ2-7, with 11 bases matching TRBD1. The CDR3 consists of 18 residues. With 5 bases clipped from V and 6 bases from J, the junction kept 19 bases outside the gene matches. Germline V gives CDR1 SGHRS, CDR2 YFSETQ.

To note about this clone: The junction departs from germline at one end; a sequencing error may be responsible. Other DNA sequences in the sample encode the same CDR3. The chain recombines TRBV6-5 with TRBJ1-1; D ambiguous. Germline V gene sequence: CDR1 MNHEY, CDR2 SVGAGI. The CDR3 extends over 13 amino acids. CDR3: CASSSSLNTEAFF. CDR3 coding DNA: TGCGCCAGCAGTTCTTCCCTGAACACTGAAGCTTTCTTT.